This TCR beta chain emerged from a study of blood T cell repertoires in COVID-19. The Seattle patients joined while their infection was active and were tracked longitudinally afterward. The authors' processing: How many nucleated cells were present was estimated from reference gene primer amplification. Clones were read by immunoSEQ multiplex PCR, and TCRdb kept only the in-frame ones, dropping some. The V and J calls and clone size come from that table; D and trimming were worked out from the DNA. In the table there are hundreds of thousands of clones, approximately 90% of which are singletons. V lost 7 bases, J lost 2 bases, and 11 bases stayed unmatched. The CDR3 spans 16 residues. Germline CDR1 and CDR2: LNHDA and SQIVND (reference sequence).

V usage is TRBV19 and J usage is TRBJ1-5, with 7 bases identical to TRBD1. This sequence originates from a man aged 55 to 70 with COVID-19, enrolled during active disease. Sequencing was done on a sample of peripheral blood. This CDR3 is CASKPKTGLGNQPQHF. The CDR3 DNA reads as TGTGCCAGTAAACCTAAGACAGGGCTTGGCAATCAGCCCCAGCATTTT. Combining the CDR3 with reference TRBV19 and TRBJ1-5 gives the whole variable domain DGGITQSPKYLFRKEGQNVTLSCEQNLNHDAMYWYRQDPGQGLRLIYYSQIVNDFQKGDIAEGYSVSREKKESFPLTVTSAQKNPTAFYLCASKPKTGLGNQPQHFGDGTRLSIL.